This TCR beta chain was sequenced for a study of cytomegalovirus exposure and HLA in healthy donors. The donors comprised healthy bone marrow donors. The PCR used 60 Vbeta and 13 Jbeta primers. The protocol was immunoSEQ multiplex PCR, while the TCRdb copy is restricted to in-frame clones and leaves out a portion. Counted here are about 160,000 clones, roughly 82% occurring once; the ten biggest clones make up around 6.6%. The study's findings and limits: Later analysis identified a missense DCLRE1C variant that was linked to TCR beta V- and J-gene trimming. Most of the CMV-associated TCR beta chains (in a later analysis) appeared to be HLA-restricted.

V shed 8 bases, J shed 9 bases, and the junction held 6 bases outside the gene matches. CDR1 is SEHNR and CDR2 is FQNEAQ in the germline V gene (reference sequence). CDR3 size: 14 residues. In regard to this clone: Its antigen is unknown.

This TCR was recovered from a man between 50 and 59 years old in good health and CMV-seropositive. The genes are TRBV7-9 and TRBJ2-1, with 14 bases lining up with TRBD2. The sequenced sample consisted of PBMCs. CDR3 sequence (DNA): TGTGCCAGCGCAAAAGGACTAGCGGGGGGTGAGCAGTTCTTC. Amino acids: CASAKGLAGGEQFF.